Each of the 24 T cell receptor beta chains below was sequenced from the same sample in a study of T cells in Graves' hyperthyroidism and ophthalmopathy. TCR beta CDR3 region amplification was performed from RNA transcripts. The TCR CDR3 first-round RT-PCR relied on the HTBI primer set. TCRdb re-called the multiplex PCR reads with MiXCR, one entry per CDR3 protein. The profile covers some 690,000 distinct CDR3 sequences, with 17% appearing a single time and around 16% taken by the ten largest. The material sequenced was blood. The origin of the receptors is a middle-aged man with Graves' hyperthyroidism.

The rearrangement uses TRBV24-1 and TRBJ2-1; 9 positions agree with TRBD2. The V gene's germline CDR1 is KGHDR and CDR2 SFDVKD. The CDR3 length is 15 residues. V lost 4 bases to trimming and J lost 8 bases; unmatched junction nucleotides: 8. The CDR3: CATSEQTLAGDEQFF. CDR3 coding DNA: TGTGCCACCAGTGAACAGACCTTAGCGGGAGATGAGCAGTTCTTC.

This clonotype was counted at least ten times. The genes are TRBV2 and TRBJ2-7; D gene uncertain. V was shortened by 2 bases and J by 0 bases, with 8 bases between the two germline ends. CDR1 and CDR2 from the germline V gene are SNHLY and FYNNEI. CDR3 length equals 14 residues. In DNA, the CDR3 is TGTGCCAGCAGTGAATCGGGTTTCTCCTACGAGCAGTACTTC. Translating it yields CASSESGFSYEQYF.

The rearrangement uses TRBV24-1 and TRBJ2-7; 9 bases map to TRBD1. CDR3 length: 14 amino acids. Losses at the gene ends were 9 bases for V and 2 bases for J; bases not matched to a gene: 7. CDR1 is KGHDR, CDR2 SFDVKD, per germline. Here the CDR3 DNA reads TGTGCCACCGAGTCCGGGACAGGGACCTACGAGCAGTACTTC. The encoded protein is CATESGTGTYEQYF.

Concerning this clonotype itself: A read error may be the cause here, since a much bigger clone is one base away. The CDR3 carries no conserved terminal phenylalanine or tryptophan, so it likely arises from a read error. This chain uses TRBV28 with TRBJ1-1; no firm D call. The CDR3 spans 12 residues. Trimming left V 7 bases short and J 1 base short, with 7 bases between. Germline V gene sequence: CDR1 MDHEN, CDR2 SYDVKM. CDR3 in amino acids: CASIGENTEAFS. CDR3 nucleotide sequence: TGTGCCAGCATTGGCGAGAACACTGAAGCTTTCTCT.

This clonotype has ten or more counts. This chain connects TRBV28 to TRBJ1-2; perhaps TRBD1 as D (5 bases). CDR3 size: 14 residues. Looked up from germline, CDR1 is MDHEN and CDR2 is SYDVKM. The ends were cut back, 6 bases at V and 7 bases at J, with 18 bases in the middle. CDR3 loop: CASSLPGGRLGYTF. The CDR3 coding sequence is TGTGCCAGCAGCCTACCCGGGGGACGGCTTGGCTACACCTTC.

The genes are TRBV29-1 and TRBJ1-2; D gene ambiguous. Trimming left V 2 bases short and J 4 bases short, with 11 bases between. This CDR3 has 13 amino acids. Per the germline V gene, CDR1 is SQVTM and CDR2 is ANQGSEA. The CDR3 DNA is TGCAGCGTTGAAAACACGCTACCCTATGGCTACACCTTC. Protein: CSVENTLPYGYTF.

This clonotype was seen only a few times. Here the CDR3 DNA reads TGCAGCGTGGCAAGGACTAGCGGGAGCACAGATACGCAGTATTTT. This translates into CSVARTSGSTDTQYF. The V gene is TRBV29-1, the J gene TRBJ2-3; 11 bases align to TRBD2. Germline CDR1 SQVTM, CDR2 ANQGSEA. V dropped 6 bases and J dropped 0; count of bases not matched to a gene: 5. The CDR3 sequence is 15 residues long.

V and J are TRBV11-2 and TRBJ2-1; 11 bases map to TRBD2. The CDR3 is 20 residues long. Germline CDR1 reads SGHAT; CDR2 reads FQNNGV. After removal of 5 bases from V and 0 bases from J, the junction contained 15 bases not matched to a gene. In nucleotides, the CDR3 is TGTGCCAGCAGCCCTTCGGGACTAGCGGACCAACCCAGCTCCTACAATGAGCAGTTCTTC. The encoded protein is CASSPSGLADQPSSYNEQFF.

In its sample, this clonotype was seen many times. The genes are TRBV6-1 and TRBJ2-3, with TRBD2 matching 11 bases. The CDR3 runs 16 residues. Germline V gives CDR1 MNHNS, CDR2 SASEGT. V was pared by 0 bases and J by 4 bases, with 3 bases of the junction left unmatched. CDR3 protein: CASSEALAGAPDTQYF. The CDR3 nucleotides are TGTGCCAGCAGTGAAGCACTAGCGGGAGCCCCAGATACGCAGTATTTT.

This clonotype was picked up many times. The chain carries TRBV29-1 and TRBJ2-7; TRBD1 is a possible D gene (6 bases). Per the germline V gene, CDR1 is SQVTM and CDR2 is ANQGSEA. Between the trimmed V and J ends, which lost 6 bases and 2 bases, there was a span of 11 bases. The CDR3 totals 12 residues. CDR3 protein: CSVEDSPYEQYF. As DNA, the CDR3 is TGCAGCGTCGAGGACAGCCCCTACGAGCAGTACTTC.

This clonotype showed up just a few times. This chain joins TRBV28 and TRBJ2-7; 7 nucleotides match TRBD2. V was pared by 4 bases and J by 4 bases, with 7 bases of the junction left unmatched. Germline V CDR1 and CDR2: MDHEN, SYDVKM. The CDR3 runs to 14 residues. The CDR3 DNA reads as TGTGCCAGCAGTTCTGGCGGGAGTAGGTACGAGCAGTACTTC. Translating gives CASSSGGSRYEQYF. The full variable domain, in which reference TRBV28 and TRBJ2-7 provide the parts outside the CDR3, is DVKVTQSSRYLVKRTGEKVFLECVQDMDHENMFWYRQDPGLGLRLIYFSYDVKMKEKGDIPEGYSVSREKKERFSLILESASTNQTSMYLCASSSGGSRYEQYFGPGTRLTVT.

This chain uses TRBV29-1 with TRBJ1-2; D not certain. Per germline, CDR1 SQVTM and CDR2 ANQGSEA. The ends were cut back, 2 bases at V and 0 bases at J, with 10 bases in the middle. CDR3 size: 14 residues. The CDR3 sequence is CSVERSATNYGYTF. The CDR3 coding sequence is TGCAGCGTTGAAAGGAGCGCTACTAACTATGGCTACACCTTC. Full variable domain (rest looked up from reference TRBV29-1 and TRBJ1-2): SAVISQKPSRDICQRGTSLTIQCQVDSQVTMMFWYRQQPGQSLTLIATANQGSEATYESGFVIDKFPISRPNLTFSTLTVSNMSPEDSSIYLCSVERSATNYGYTFGSGTRLTVV.

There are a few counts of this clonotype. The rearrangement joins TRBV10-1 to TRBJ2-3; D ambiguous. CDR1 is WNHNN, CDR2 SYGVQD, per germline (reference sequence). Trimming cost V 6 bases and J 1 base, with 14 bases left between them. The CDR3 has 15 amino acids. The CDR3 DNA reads TGCGCCAGCAGCCAGTATGGAACCGGCACAGATACGCAGTATTTT. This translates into CASSQYGTGTDTQYF.

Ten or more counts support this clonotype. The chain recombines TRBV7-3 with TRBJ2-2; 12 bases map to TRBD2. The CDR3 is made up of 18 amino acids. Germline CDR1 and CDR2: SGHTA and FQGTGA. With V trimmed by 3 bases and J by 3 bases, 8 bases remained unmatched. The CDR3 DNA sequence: TGTGCCAGCAGCTTCGCGCTAGCGGGAGGGATCGACACCGGGGAGCTGTTTTTT. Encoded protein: CASSFALAGGIDTGELFF.

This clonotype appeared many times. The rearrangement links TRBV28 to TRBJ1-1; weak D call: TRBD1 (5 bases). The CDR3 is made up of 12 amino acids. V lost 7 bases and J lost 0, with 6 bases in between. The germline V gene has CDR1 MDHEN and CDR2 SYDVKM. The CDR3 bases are TGTGCCAGCATACAGGTGAACACTGAAGCTTTCTTT. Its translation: CASIQVNTEAFF.

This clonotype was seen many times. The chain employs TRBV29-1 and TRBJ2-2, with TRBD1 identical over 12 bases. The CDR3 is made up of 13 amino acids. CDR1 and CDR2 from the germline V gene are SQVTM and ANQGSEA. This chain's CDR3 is CGAGQGADGELFF. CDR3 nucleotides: TGCGGAGCGGGACAGGGGGCTGACGGGGAGCTGTTTTTT.

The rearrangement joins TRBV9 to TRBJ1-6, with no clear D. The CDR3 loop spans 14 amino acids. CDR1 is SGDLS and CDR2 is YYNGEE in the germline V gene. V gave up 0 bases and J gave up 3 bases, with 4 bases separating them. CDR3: CASSVEGYNSPLHF. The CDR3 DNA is TGTGCCAGCAGCGTAGAGGGCTATAATTCACCCCTCCACTTT. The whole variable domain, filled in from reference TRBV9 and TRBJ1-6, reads DSGVTQTPKHLITATGQRVTLRCSPRSGDLSVYWYQQSLDQGLQFLIQYYNGEERAKGNILERFSAQQFPDLHSELNLSSLELGDSALYFCASSVEGYNSPLHFGNGTRLTVT.

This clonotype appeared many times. CDR3 nucleotide sequence: TGTGCCAGCAGCCCACTAGCGGGAGAACATTACGAGCAGTACTTC. Amino acid sequence: CASSPLAGEHYEQYF. The rearrangement links TRBV27 to TRBJ2-7; 11 bases map to TRBD2. This CDR3 is 15 amino acids long. Germline trimming cut 6 bases from V and 4 bases from J; bases unmatched to any gene: 8. The germline CDR1 and CDR2 sequences are MNHEY and SMNVEV (reference sequence).

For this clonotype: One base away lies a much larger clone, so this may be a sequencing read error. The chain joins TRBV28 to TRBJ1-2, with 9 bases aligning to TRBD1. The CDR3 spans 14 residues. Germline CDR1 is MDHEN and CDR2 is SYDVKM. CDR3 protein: CASVPGQGNYGYNF. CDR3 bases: TGTGCCAGCGTACCGGGACAGGGAAACTATGGCTACAACTTC.

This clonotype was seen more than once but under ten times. DNA for the CDR3: TGTGCCAGCAGTTGGGCAGAGAGCACCGGGGAGCTGTTTTTT. Translating gives CASSWAESTGELFF. This chain links TRBV6-2 or TRBV6-3 with TRBJ2-2; D ambiguous. The germline CDR1 and CDR2 sequences are MNHEY and SVGEGT. The ends were cut back, 4 bases at V and 4 bases at J, with 10 bases in the middle. This CDR3 contains 14 residues.

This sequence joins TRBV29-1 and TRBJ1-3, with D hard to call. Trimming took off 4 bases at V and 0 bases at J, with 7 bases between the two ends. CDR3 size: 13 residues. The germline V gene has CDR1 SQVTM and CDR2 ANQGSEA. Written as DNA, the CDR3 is TGCAGCGTTGGGCACAGCTCTGGAAACACCATATATTTT. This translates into CSVGHSSGNTIYF.

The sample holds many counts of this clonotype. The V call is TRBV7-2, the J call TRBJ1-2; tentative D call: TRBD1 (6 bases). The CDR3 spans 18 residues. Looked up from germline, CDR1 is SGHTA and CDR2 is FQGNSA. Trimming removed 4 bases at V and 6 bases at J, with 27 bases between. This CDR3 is CASSSDPWTARGRNGYTF. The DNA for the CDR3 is TGTGCCAGCAGCTCCGACCCTTGGACAGCGAGGGGAAGGAATGGCTACACCTTC.

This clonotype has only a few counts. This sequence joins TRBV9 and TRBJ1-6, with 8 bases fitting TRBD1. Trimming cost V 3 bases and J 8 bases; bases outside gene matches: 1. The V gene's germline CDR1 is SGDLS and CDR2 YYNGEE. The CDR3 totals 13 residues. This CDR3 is CASSATGDSPLHF. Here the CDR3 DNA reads TGTGCCAGCAGCGCGACAGGGGATTCACCCCTCCACTTT.

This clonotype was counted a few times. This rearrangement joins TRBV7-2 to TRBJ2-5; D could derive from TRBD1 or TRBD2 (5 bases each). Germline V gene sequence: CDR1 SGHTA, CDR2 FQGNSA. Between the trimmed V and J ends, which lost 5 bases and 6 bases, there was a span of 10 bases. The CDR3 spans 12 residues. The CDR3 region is CASSPQGQTQYF. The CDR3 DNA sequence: TGTGCCAGCAGCCCGCAGGGACAGACCCAGTACTTC.